The entry below gives a single T cell receptor (beta chain) sequence along with its context. In the authors' workflow: Reference gene primers were amplified, and this amplification served to estimate nucleated cell counts. Method: immunoSEQ multiplex PCR; TCRdb's copy keeps in-frame clones and lacks some. V, J and clone size were drawn from that table, and D and trimming were deduced from the DNA. The sample contains approximately 180,000 clones, roughly 82% of which appear only once. This specimen belongs to a study of blood T cell repertoires in COVID-19. The overall study: From the United States, Italy and Spain came samples of acute and convalescent COVID-19. T cells, B-cell-depleted T cells, or PBMCs provided the cDNA or gDNA that served as material.

Trimming cost V 4 bases and J 8 bases; bases outside gene matches: 12. The CDR3 has 14 residues. Germline CDR1 is GTSNPN and CDR2 is SVGIG (reference sequence). Cohort 3 donors counted as recovered after two negative PCRs, clearance, or resolved symptoms. The origin of this receptor is a man in his fifties who had recovered from COVID-19. The J gene is TRBJ1-2, the V gene TRBV30; 8 bases are a match to TRBD1. What was sequenced was PBMCs or T cells enriched from blood (not recorded which). CDR3 amino acids: CAWIRGQGVSGYTF. The CDR3 coding sequence is TGTGCCTGGATAAGAGGACAGGGCGTTTCCGGCTACACCTTC.